This T cell receptor beta chain was sequenced in a study of blood T cells in healthy people across ages. With V trimmed by 7 bases and J by 1 base, 6 bases remained unmatched. Germline V lookup: CDR1 SGHTA, CDR2 FQGNSA. This CDR3 has 14 residues. A J-beta primer mix and a sample-barcoded 5' primer were used in a second PCR of roughly 6 to 12 cycles. TCRdb re-derived calls from the 5' RACE reads in MiXCR, one entry per CDR3 protein. Altogether over 600,000 distinct CDR3 sequences are present, roughly two fifths being singletons, with the ten largest covering around 30%. The chain joins TRBV7-2 to TRBJ2-7; TRBD1 matches at 8 bases. The clonotype comes from a man older than 75 in good health. The sequenced sample was blood. CDR3 residues: CASTSRTGSYEQYF. CDR3 DNA: TGTGCCAGCACGTCCAGGACAGGGTCCTACGAGCAGTACTTC.